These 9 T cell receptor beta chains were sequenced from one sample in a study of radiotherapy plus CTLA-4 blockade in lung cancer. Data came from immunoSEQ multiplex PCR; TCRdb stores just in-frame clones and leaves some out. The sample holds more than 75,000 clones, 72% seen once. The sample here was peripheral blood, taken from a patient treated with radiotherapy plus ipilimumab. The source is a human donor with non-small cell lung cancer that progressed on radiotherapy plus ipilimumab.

The CDR3 loop is CASSLNGQVGQPQHF. The DNA of the CDR3 is TGTGCCAGCAGTCTAAACGGACAGGTGGGTCAGCCCCAGCATTTT. The V call is TRBV5-5, the J call TRBJ1-5; TRBD1 agrees at 7 bases. The germline V gene has CDR1 SGHKS and CDR2 YYEKEE (reference sequence). This CDR3 is built from 15 residues. After removal of 5 bases from V and 6 bases from J, the junction contained 11 bases not matched to a gene. The variable domain in full, completed from reference TRBV5-5 and TRBJ1-5, reads DAGVTQSPTHLIKTRGQQVTLRCSPISGHKSVSWYQQVLGQGPQFIFQYYEKEERGRGNFPDRFSARQFPNYSSELNVNALLLGDSALYLCASSLNGQVGQPQHFGDGTRLSIL.

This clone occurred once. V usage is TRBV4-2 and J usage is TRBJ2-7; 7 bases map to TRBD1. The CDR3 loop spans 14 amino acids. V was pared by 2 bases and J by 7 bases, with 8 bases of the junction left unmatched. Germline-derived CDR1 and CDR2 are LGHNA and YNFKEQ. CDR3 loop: CASSQQDRAGEQYF. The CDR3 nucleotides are TGTGCCAGCAGCCAACAAGACAGGGCAGGAGAGCAGTACTTC.

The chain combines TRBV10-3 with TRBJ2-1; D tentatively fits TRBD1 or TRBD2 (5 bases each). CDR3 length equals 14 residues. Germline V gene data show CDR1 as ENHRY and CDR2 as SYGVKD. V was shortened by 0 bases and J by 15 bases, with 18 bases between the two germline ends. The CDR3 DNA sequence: TGTGCCATCAGTGAGTCGGGGGAAGCCCCGTTCATGTTCTTC. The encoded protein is CAISESGEAPFMFF.

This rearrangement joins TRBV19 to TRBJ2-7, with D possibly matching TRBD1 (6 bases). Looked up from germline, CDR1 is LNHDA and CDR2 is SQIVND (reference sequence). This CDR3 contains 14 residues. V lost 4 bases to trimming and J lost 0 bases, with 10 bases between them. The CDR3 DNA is TGTGCCAGTAGTACGATGGACAGCTCCTACGAGCAGTACTTC. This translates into CASSTMDSSYEQYF. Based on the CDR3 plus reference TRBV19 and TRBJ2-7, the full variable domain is DGGITQSPKYLFRKEGQNVTLSCEQNLNHDAMYWYRQDPGQGLRLIYYSQIVNDFQKGDIAEGYSVSREKKESFPLTVTSAQKNPTAFYLCASSTMDSSYEQYFGPGTRLTVT.

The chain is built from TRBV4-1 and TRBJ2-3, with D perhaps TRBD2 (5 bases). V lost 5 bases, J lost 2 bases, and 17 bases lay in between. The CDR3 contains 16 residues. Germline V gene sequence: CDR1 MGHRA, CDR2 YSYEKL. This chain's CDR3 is CASSFRVRANTDTQYF. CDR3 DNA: TGCGCCAGCAGCTTCCGCGTGCGGGCGAACACAGATACGCAGTATTTT.

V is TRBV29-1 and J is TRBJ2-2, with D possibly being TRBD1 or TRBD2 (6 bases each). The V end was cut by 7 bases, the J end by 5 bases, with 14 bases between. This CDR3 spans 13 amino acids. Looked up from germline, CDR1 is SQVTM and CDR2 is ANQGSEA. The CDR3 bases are TGCAGCGGGCGGCTAGGGGGGACCGGGGAGCTGTTTTTT. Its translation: CSGRLGGTGELFF.

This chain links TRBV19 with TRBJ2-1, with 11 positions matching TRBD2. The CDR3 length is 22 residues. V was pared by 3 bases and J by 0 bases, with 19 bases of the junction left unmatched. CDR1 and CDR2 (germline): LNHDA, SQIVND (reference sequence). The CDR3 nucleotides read TGTGCCAGTAGTATGGGAATTACCGGGACTAGCGGACATAATCGCTCCTACAATGAGCAGTTCTTC. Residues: CASSMGITGTSGHNRSYNEQFF.

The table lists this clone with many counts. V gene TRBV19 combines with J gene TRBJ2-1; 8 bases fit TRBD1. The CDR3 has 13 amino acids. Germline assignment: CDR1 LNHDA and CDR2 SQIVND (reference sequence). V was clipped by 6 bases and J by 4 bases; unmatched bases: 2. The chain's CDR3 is CASSWTGYNEQFF. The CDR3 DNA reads TGTGCCAGTAGCTGGACAGGGTACAATGAGCAGTTCTTC.

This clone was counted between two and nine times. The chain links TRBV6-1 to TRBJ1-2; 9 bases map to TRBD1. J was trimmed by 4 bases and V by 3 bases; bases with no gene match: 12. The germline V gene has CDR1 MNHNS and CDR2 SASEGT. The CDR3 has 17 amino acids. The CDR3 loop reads CASSEKTGGNLPYGYTF. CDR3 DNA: TGTGCCAGCAGTGAGAAGACAGGGGGTAACCTCCCCTATGGCTACACCTTC.